The rows below give T cell receptor beta chains drawn from one sample of a study of patients and donors after allogeneic stem cell transplantation. MiXCR was run by TCRdb on the RT-PCR reads, yielding one entry per CDR3 protein. The sample contains 150,000 to 200,000 distinct CDR3 sequences, around 41% of which appear only once. Material: blood, either unsorted or a sorted T cell fraction (not recorded which). These receptors were taken from a human donor who was either an allogeneic HSCT recipient or a stem cell or donor lymphocyte infusion donor (not recorded which). It is not recorded whose cells these are; they may come from a transplant donor. Each CDR3 is given with its conserved first and last residue. Fields, in order: V gene, D gene, J gene, clone size, CDR3 protein, CDR3 DNA. A D gene is named only where the DNA matches it firmly. Where a row states a size, it is once, few, many or the class of an expanded clone; other rows omit it.

>TRBV12-5|.|TRBJ2-1|few
CASGLAAGPGINEQFF
TGTGCTAGTGGTTTGGCAGCGGGCCCGGGGATCAATGAGCAGTTCTTC
>TRBV9|.|TRBJ2-2|.
CASSVVAGELFF
TGTGCCAGCAGCGTAGTGGCCGGGGAGCTGTTTTTT
>TRBV6-2/TRBV6-3|.|TRBJ2-5|.
CASGVGGLVQETQYF
TGTGCCAGCGGGGTGGGGGGTCTGGTCCAAGAGACCCAGTACTTC
>TRBV7-8|TRBD2|TRBJ2-2|few
CASSFFAGEAGELFF
TGTGCCAGCAGCTTTTTTGCGGGAGAGGCCGGGGAGCTGTTTTTT
>TRBV12-3/TRBV12-4|.|TRBJ2-1|.
CASSLAGVEFF
TGTGCCAGCAGTTTAGCGGGAGTTGAGTTCTTC
>TRBV3-1|TRBD1|TRBJ1-5|many
CASSLGQGDQPQHF
TGTGCCAGCAGCCTTGGACAGGGTGATCAGCCCCAGCATTTT
>TRBV12-3/TRBV12-4|.|TRBJ1-1|.
CASSYDRLFEAFF
TGTGCCAGCAGTTATGACAGACTCTTTGAAGCTTTCTTT
>TRBV11-2|TRBD1|TRBJ2-4|.
CASSPRTGDKNIQYF
TGTGCCAGCAGCCCCAGGACAGGAGACAAAAACATTCAGTACTTC
>TRBV5-6|TRBD2|TRBJ2-1|.
CASSSLTSGKYNEQFF
TGTGCCAGCAGCTCCCTGACTAGCGGGAAGTACAATGAGCAGTTCTTC
>TRBV20-1|TRBD2|TRBJ2-7|.
CSASPGGMTYEQYF
TGCAGTGCTAGTCCGGGAGGGATGACCTACGAGCAGTACTTC
>TRBV3-1|.|TRBJ1-1|.
CASSQDWGTYEAFF
TGTGCCAGCAGCCAAGATTGGGGCACATATGAAGCTTTCTTT
>TRBV9|.|TRBJ2-2|few
CASSVGGINTGELFF
TGTGCCAGCAGCGTCGGCGGGATAAACACCGGGGAGCTGTTTTTT
>TRBV12-3/TRBV12-4|TRBD1|TRBJ2-2|.
CASSADRGMANTGELFF
TGTGCCAGCAGCGCGGACAGGGGGATGGCTAACACCGGGGAGCTGTTTTTT
>TRBV5-1|.|TRBJ2-2|few
CASSLTPNTGELFF
TGCGCCAGCAGCTTAACCCCGAACACCGGGGAGCTGTTTTTT
>TRBV9|.|TRBJ1-3|.
CASSAGRISGNTIYF
TGTGCCAGCAGCGCCGGACGTATCTCTGGAAACACCATATATTTT
>TRBV3-1|.|TRBJ1-1|.
CASSPMDASRGGAFF
TGTGCCAGCAGCCCAATGGACGCATCGCGGGGGGGAGCTTTCTTT
>TRBV7-9|.|TRBJ1-1|.
CASRSRQPPREAFF
TGTGCCAGCAGGTCACGACAGCCCCCCAGGGAAGCTTTCTTT
>TRBV6-5|.|TRBJ1-1|few
CASIRFGKGEAFF
TGTGCCAGCATTAGATTCGGCAAAGGTGAAGCTTTCTTT
>TRBV4-3|.|TRBJ2-7|few
CASSQDWTLEQYF
TGCGCCAGCAGCCAAGATTGGACCCTCGAGCAGTACTTC
>TRBV4-3|.|TRBJ1-1|few
CASSQAIGFTEAFF
TGCGCCAGCAGCCAAGCCATAGGTTTCACTGAAGCTTTCTTT
>TRBV12-3/TRBV12-4|TRBD1|TRBJ1-2|many
CASSRWGDSGAYGYTF
TGTGCCAGCAGTCGCTGGGGGGACAGTGGAGCCTATGGCTACACCTTC
>TRBV9|TRBD2|TRBJ2-3|.
CASRGLAGEGDTDTQYF
TGTGCCAGCAGGGGACTAGCGGGAGAAGGGGACACAGATACGCAGTATTTT
>TRBV12-3/TRBV12-4|.|TRBJ1-2|few
CASSLERNYGYTF
TGTGCCAGCAGTTTAGAACGGAACTATGGCTACACCTTC
>TRBV28|.|TRBJ1-5|once
CASSFLGSGGSNQPQHF
TGTGCCAGCAGTTTTCTTGGATCTGGGGGAAGCAACCAGCCCCAGCATTTT
>TRBV7-9|.|TRBJ1-4|once
CASSRDPRTATNEKLFF
TGTGCCAGCAGCCGGGACCCTAGGACTGCAACTAATGAAAAACTGTTTTTT
>TRBV5-8|.|TRBJ1-1|few
CASSFWTDNTEAFF
TGTGCCAGCAGCTTCTGGACAGACAACACTGAAGCTTTCTTT
>TRBV5-6|TRBD2|TRBJ2-1|few
CASSFGLAGPDEQFF
TGTGCCAGCAGCTTCGGACTAGCGGGACCGGATGAGCAGTTCTTC
>TRBV15|TRBD1|TRBJ1-2|many
CATSPGDREYGYTF
TGTGCCACCAGCCCCGGGGACAGGGAGTATGGCTACACCTTC
>TRBV5-1|.|TRBJ1-2|.
CASSFGLGYTF
TGCGCCAGCAGCTTCGGGCTCGGCTACACCTTC
>TRBV12-3/TRBV12-4|.|TRBJ1-1|few
CASSFGALNTEAFF
TGTGCCAGCAGTTTTGGGGCTTTGAACACTGAAGCTTTCTTT
>TRBV28|TRBD1|TRBJ1-2|.
CASRQGAGGNYGYTF
TGTGCCAGCAGACAGGGGGCGGGAGGGAACTATGGCTACACCTTC
>TRBV4-3|.|TRBJ1-1|.
CASSQDTALGGNTEAFF
TGCGCCAGCAGCCAAGATACCGCCCTTGGGGGGAACACTGAAGCTTTCTTT
>TRBV12-3/TRBV12-4|.|TRBJ1-1|few
CASSLGMIEAFF
TGTGCCAGCAGTTTAGGGATGATCGAAGCTTTCTTT
>TRBV11-2|.|TRBJ2-1|.
CASSLQGLLYNEQFF
TGTGCCAGCAGCTTACAGGGACTGCTCTACAATGAGCAGTTCTTC
>TRBV7-9|.|TRBJ1-2|few
CASSYLLTAEMGSYTF
TGTGCCAGCAGCTACCTCCTGACAGCTGAGATGGGGAGCTACACCTTC
>TRBV7-2|TRBD2|TRBJ2-1|.
CASSLVSTSGMSDEQFF
TGTGCCAGCAGCTTAGTTTCGACTAGCGGGATGTCCGATGAGCAGTTCTTC
>TRBV2|TRBD2|TRBJ2-3|.
CASSEIAGDTQYF
TGTGCCAGCAGTGAAATAGCGGGAGATACGCAGTATTTT
>TRBV27|TRBD2|TRBJ2-3|.
CASSLSSGKTADTQYF
TGTGCCAGCAGTCTGTCTAGCGGGAAAACGGCAGATACGCAGTATTTT
>TRBV2|TRBD2|TRBJ2-7|few
CASSDAGLAGGPTYEQYF
TGTGCCAGCAGTGATGCGGGACTAGCGGGAGGGCCAACCTACGAGCAGTACTTC
>TRBV6-5|.|TRBJ2-1|.
CASSYSYLNNEQFF
TGTGCCAGCAGTTACTCGTATCTTAACAATGAGCAGTTCTTC
>TRBV24-1|.|TRBJ1-5|.
CATSADDTSNQPQHF
TGTGCCACCAGTGCTGATGATACTAGCAATCAGCCCCAGCATTTT
>TRBV11-2|.|TRBJ1-1|many
CASSLGVVGGHTEAFF
TGTGCCAGCAGCTTAGGAGTGGTCGGGGGGCATACTGAAGCTTTCTTT
>TRBV7-8|.|TRBJ1-1|few
CASSLGAAQGNLMNTEAFF
TGTGCCAGCAGCTTAGGAGCAGCCCAAGGAAATTTGATGAACACTGAAGCTTTCTTT
>TRBV4-3|.|TRBJ1-3|.
CASSQAEPAGNTIYF
TGCGCCAGCAGCCAAGCTGAACCTGCTGGAAACACCATATATTTT
>TRBV12-3/TRBV12-4|TRBD2|TRBJ2-1|few
CASSGGTSGYNEQFF
TGTGCCAGCAGCGGGGGGACTAGCGGTTACAATGAGCAGTTCTTC
>TRBV29-1|.|TRBJ1-2|many
CSVAGKDYTF
TGCAGCGTCGCAGGGAAGGACTACACCTTC
>TRBV6-2/TRBV6-3|.|TRBJ2-6|.
CASSDEVGANVLTF
TGTGCCAGCAGCGACGAGGTCGGGGCCAACGTCCTGACTTTC
>TRBV4-3|.|TRBJ2-3|.
CASSQDLLLGTSTDTQYF
TGCGCCAGCAGCCAAGATTTATTGCTTGGTACGAGCACAGATACGCAGTATTTT
>TRBV12-3/TRBV12-4|.|TRBJ1-1|.
CASSITQGRAEAFF
TGTGCCAGCAGTATCACACAGGGTAGGGCTGAAGCTTTCTTT
>TRBV4-1|.|TRBJ2-5|.
CASSQVDKLFQETQYF
TGCGCCAGCAGCCAAGTCGACAAGTTATTTCAAGAGACCCAGTACTTC
>TRBV2|TRBD1|TRBJ2-1|.
CASSGGQARNNEQFF
TGTGCCAGCAGTGGAGGACAGGCGAGAAACAATGAGCAGTTCTTC
>TRBV4-3|.|TRBJ1-5|few
CASSQVINQPQHF
TGCGCCAGCAGCCAAGTTATCAATCAGCCCCAGCATTTT
>TRBV9|.|TRBJ2-1|few
CASSPREVEQFF
TGTGCCAGCAGCCCCCGAGAGGTTGAGCAGTTCTTC
>TRBV6-2/TRBV6-3|TRBD1|TRBJ2-3|.
CASSYRRPGQGGDTQYF
TGTGCCAGCAGTTACAGGAGACCGGGACAGGGAGGAGATACGCAGTATTTT
>TRBV6-2/TRBV6-3|.|TRBJ1-5|many
CASSPRVGNQPQHF
TGTGCCAGCAGTCCCAGGGTGGGCAATCAGCCCCAGCATTTT